Below, 30 T cell receptor beta chains from the same sample are listed, as sequenced in a study of shared clonotypes between healthy human individuals. Profiling relied on immunoSEQ multiplex PCR, and the TCRdb table lists in-frame clones only, not all of them. The data contain over a million clones, approximately 97% of them singletons. The sample taken for sequencing was naive CD4+ T cells sorted from blood. Subset indicated: CD45RA+ positively selected. The receptors were gathered from a young man in good health.

In DNA, the CDR3 is TGTGCCAGCAGTCCGCGACAGGTCTATGAAGAGACCCAGTACTTC. It specifies CASSPRQVYEETQYF. V is TRBV27 and J is TRBJ2-5, with a weak D call TRBD1 (6 bases). The CDR3 extends over 15 amino acids. V lost 5 bases, J lost 3 bases, and 16 bases lay in between. Germline V gene sequence: CDR1 MNHEY, CDR2 SMNVEV (reference sequence).

The chain combines TRBV2 with TRBJ2-5; TRBD2 is a possible D gene (6 bases). There are 13 residues in the CDR3. CDR1 SNHLY and CDR2 FYNNEI come from the germline V gene. Trimming removed 9 bases from V and 5 bases from J, with 16 bases in between. CDR3 in amino acids: CASSSEFLETQYF. In DNA form, the CDR3 reads TGTGCCAGTTCTAGCGAGTTTTTGGAGACCCAGTACTTC.

The V gene is TRBV5-4, the J gene TRBJ2-3, with 11 bases lining up with TRBD2. V dropped 4 bases and J dropped 8; count of bases not matched to a gene: 15. CDR1 and CDR2 from the germline V gene are SGHNT and YYREEE (reference sequence). The CDR3 is made up of 17 amino acids. CDR3: CASSPNGGLAERGTQYF. The CDR3 DNA is TGTGCCAGCAGCCCCAACGGGGGACTAGCGGAGAGGGGTACGCAGTATTTT.

V gene TRBV11-2 combines with J gene TRBJ1-5, with D perhaps TRBD1 (6 bases). There are 15 residues in the CDR3. V was trimmed by 5 bases and J by 4 bases, leaving 15 bases between them. CDR1 and CDR2 from the germline V gene are SGHAT and FQNNGV. CDR3 residues: CASSLQGGFNQPQHF. In DNA form, the CDR3 reads TGTGCCAGCAGCCTACAGGGTGGTTTTAATCAGCCCCAGCATTTT.

The gene calls are TRBV7-9 and TRBJ1-4; unclear D gene. CDR1 and CDR2 from the germline V gene are SEHNR and FQNEAQ (reference sequence). The CDR3 is made up of 17 amino acids. V lost 0 bases and J 3 bases, leaving 14 bases between the germline ends. The CDR3 protein is CASSLAGLPRPNEKLFF. DNA for the CDR3: TGTGCCAGCAGCTTAGCGGGCCTGCCGAGACCTAATGAAAAACTGTTTTTT.

The chain has TRBV19 and TRBJ2-1; 11 positions match TRBD2. Germline lookup yields CDR1 LNHDA and CDR2 SQIVND (reference sequence). The junction had 3 bases not matched to a gene; V was cut back by 3 bases and J by 5 bases. The CDR3 loop spans 15 amino acids. DNA of the CDR3: TGTGCCAGTAGTATTGGGACTAGCGGACACAATGAGCAGTTCTTC. Translation gives CASSIGTSGHNEQFF.

The chain recombines TRBV19 with TRBJ2-3; perhaps TRBD2 as D (5 bases). The CDR3 covers 16 residues. The germline V and J ends were trimmed by 3 bases and 2 bases, with 15 bases remaining between them. The germline V gene encodes CDR1 LNHDA and CDR2 SQIVND (reference sequence). DNA for the CDR3: TGTGCCAGTAGTATCGCTCCGGGAAAACTCACAGATACGCAGTATTTT. This sequence encodes CASSIAPGKLTDTQYF.

This sequence joins TRBV2 and TRBJ2-3; TRBD2 matches 9 bases. V lost 10 bases, J lost 0 bases, and 8 bases stayed unmatched. CDR1 and CDR2 from the germline V gene are SNHLY and FYNNEI. CDR3 length equals 15 residues. The CDR3 sequence is CAMAGTSFSTDTQYF. The CDR3, as DNA: TGTGCCATGGCCGGGACTAGCTTCAGCACAGATACGCAGTATTTT.

J is TRBJ2-7 and V is TRBV5-8, with D possibly being TRBD1 or TRBD2 (5 bases each). From germline, CDR1 is SGHTS and CDR2 YDEGEE. With 0 bases removed from V and 2 bases from J, the gap between germline ends came to 18 bases. The CDR3 totals 17 residues. As DNA, the CDR3 is TGTGCCAGCAGCTTGGATTTCGCCGGGACGGGGACCTACGAGCAGTACTTC. As protein: CASSLDFAGTGTYEQYF.

V usage is TRBV5-8 and J usage is TRBJ1-2; D remains unclear. V shed 0 bases and J shed 0 bases, with 9 bases lying between them. Germline V gene lookup returns CDR1 SGHTS and CDR2 YDEGEE. CDR3 length: 15 residues. CDR3 residues: CASSLEGIANYGYTF. CDR3 nucleotide sequence: TGTGCCAGCAGCTTGGAGGGCATAGCTAACTATGGCTACACCTTC.

V gene TRBV28 combines with J gene TRBJ1-1, with TRBD1 identical over 7 bases. From germline, CDR1 is MDHEN and CDR2 SYDVKM. This CDR3 region has 14 residues. Unmatched junction bases numbered 8, after V lost 5 bases and J lost 5 bases. Written as DNA, the CDR3 is TGTGCCAGCAGTCTAGGGGGCCCGCCAACTGAAGCTTTCTTT. The encoded protein is CASSLGGPPTEAFF. The complete variable domain, with remaining parts taken from reference TRBV28 and TRBJ1-1, reads DVKVTQSSRYLVKRTGEKVFLECVQDMDHENMFWYRQDPGLGLRLIYFSYDVKMKEKGDIPEGYSVSREKKERFSLILESASTNQTSMYLCASSLGGPPTEAFFGQGTRLTVV.

The J gene is TRBJ2-3, the V gene TRBV18; D could derive from TRBD1 or TRBD2 (7 bases each). Trimming cost V 2 bases and J 7 bases, with 13 bases left between them. This CDR3 is 14 amino acids long. Germline CDR1 KGHSH, CDR2 LQKENI. CDR3 bases: TGTGCCAGCTCACCAACAGGGGAGGGAAATACGCAGTATTTT. This translates into CASSPTGEGNTQYF.

V is TRBV18 and J is TRBJ2-5, with 7 nucleotides matching TRBD1. CDR1 and CDR2 from the germline V gene are KGHSH and LQKENI. V shed 0 bases, J shed 5 bases, and the junction held 3 bases outside the gene matches. The CDR3 has 14 residues. CDR3 bases: TGTGCCAGCTCACCACCAGGGGGCGCCGAGACCCAGTACTTC. Amino acid sequence: CASSPPGGAETQYF.

The rearrangement uses TRBV7-2 and TRBJ1-5; maybe TRBD1 (5 bases). The germline V and J ends were trimmed by 4 bases and 1 base, with 5 bases remaining between them. Germline lookup yields CDR1 SGHTA and CDR2 FQGNSA. The CDR3 runs to 13 residues. CDR3 DNA sequence: TGTGCCAGCAGCTGGGACAGCAATCAGCCCCAGCATTTT. Translated: CASSWDSNQPQHF.

V and J are TRBV25-1 and TRBJ2-1; 7 nucleotides line up with TRBD2. Germline V gene lookup returns CDR1 MGHDK and CDR2 SYGVNS. J gave up 3 bases and V 5 bases, and 7 bases lay outside the gene matches. This CDR3 spans 15 amino acids. The DNA of the CDR3 is TGTGCCAGCAGTTCAGTTGAGCGGGACTACAATGAGCAGTTCTTC. Encoded protein: CASSSVERDYNEQFF.

The chain combines TRBV18 with TRBJ2-6; D is perhaps TRBD2 (6 bases). The CDR3 contains 17 residues. Germline CDR1 and CDR2: KGHSH and LQKENI. V was shortened by 0 bases and J by 1 base, with 10 bases between the two germline ends. CDR3 protein: CASSPPGLLSGANVLTF. In nucleotides, the CDR3 is TGTGCCAGCTCACCACCCGGACTACTATCTGGGGCCAACGTCCTGACTTTC.

The chain joins TRBV5-6 to TRBJ2-7; tentatively, D is TRBD2 (6 bases). Germline V gives CDR1 SGHDT, CDR2 YYEEEE. The V end lost 2 bases, the J end lost 7 bases, and 16 bases lay between the germline ends. The CDR3 totals 14 residues. CDR3 sequence: CASSFLAPRGEQYF. The DNA for the CDR3 is TGTGCCAGCAGCTTTCTAGCGCCAAGGGGAGAGCAGTACTTC.

This chain connects TRBV27 to TRBJ2-1, with TRBD2 matching over 9 bases. Trimming cost V 3 bases and J 6 bases; bases outside gene matches: 9. CDR3 length: 16 residues. Germline V lookup: CDR1 MNHEY, CDR2 SMNVEV (reference sequence). The CDR3 sequence: CASSFGREGLVNEQFF. The CDR3, as DNA: TGTGCCAGCAGTTTCGGGCGGGAGGGCCTTGTCAATGAGCAGTTCTTC.

V is TRBV27 and J is TRBJ2-1; 9 bases are shared with TRBD2. The junction had 7 bases not matched to a gene; V was cut back by 4 bases and J by 0 bases. CDR1 and CDR2 from the germline V gene are MNHEY and SMNVEV (reference sequence). CDR3 length equals 17 residues. This CDR3 is CASSWSSGARSYNEQFF. CDR3 coding DNA: TGTGCCAGCAGTTGGTCTAGCGGGGCGCGCTCCTACAATGAGCAGTTCTTC.

Remarks on this clone: One junction end disagrees with the germline gene, perhaps due to a read error. The V gene is TRBV7-9, the J gene TRBJ2-7; 7 positions match TRBD1. The CDR3 contains 11 residues. Germline CDR1 reads SEHNR; CDR2 reads FQNEAQ (reference sequence). The CDR3 DNA is TGTGCCAGCAGCCTTCCGACAGGGAGTGAGTTC. The encoded protein is CASSLPTGSEF. The whole variable domain, remainder taken from reference TRBV7-9 and TRBJ2-7, is DTGVSQNPRHKITKRGQNVTFRCDPISEHNRLYWYRQTLGQGPEFLTYFQNEAQLEKSRLLSDRFSAERPKGSFSTLEIQRTEQGDSAMYLCASSLPTGSEFGPGTRLTVT.

The V call is TRBV2, the J call TRBJ2-4; no firm D call. The CDR3 covers 12 residues. Germline V gives CDR1 SNHLY, CDR2 FYNNEI. Trimming removed 5 bases from V and 5 bases from J, with 7 bases in between. Written as DNA, the CDR3 is TGTGCCAGCAGTCCTGAGGAAAACATTCAGTACTTC. Translating it yields CASSPEENIQYF.

This clone was seen only once. The chain carries TRBV7-9 and TRBJ1-5; the D is unclear. CDR3 length equals 13 residues. Germline V gene data show CDR1 as SEHNR and CDR2 as FQNEAQ (reference sequence). Trimming pared 3 bases from V and 7 bases from J, leaving 10 bases between. CDR3 amino acids: CASSFDDLQPQHF. CDR3 nucleotides: TGTGCCAGCAGCTTCGACGATCTACAGCCCCAGCATTTT.

This clone was detected once. The gene calls are TRBV30 and TRBJ2-5; the D is unclear. Germline V gene sequence: CDR1 GTSNPN, CDR2 SVGIG (reference sequence). The CDR3 covers 13 residues. The V end was cut by 7 bases, the J end by 1 base, with 13 bases between. The CDR3 loop is CASNTHFQETQYF. CDR3 coding DNA: TGTGCCTCGAACACCCATTTCCAAGAGACCCAGTACTTC.

The chain carries TRBV5-1 and TRBJ2-1; a weak D match, TRBD1 (7 bases). The CDR3 extends over 12 amino acids. The germline V gene encodes CDR1 SGHRS and CDR2 YFSETQ. V lost 3 bases, J lost 10 bases, and 11 bases lay in between. This CDR3 is CASSSQGGEQFF. The CDR3 DNA is TGCGCCAGCAGCTCCCAGGGGGGCGAGCAGTTCTTC.

The rearrangement joins TRBV6-1 to TRBJ1-2, with unresolved D. CDR1 and CDR2 from the germline V gene are MNHNS and SASEGT. The CDR3 spans 13 residues. The V end was cut by 4 bases, the J end by 4 bases, with 10 bases between. The CDR3 DNA follows: TGTGCCAGCAGTGTCGGGCCCCTCTATGGCTACACCTTC. As protein: CASSVGPLYGYTF.

This chain joins TRBV6-1 and TRBJ1-4; D uncertain. CDR1 is MNHNS, CDR2 SASEGT, per germline. This CDR3 comprises 11 residues. The V and J ends lost 5 bases and 12 bases respectively, with 10 bases between them. The CDR3 here is CASSSLLELFF. CDR3 DNA: TGTGCCAGCAGTTCTTTGTTAGAACTGTTTTTT.

The V and J genes are TRBV5-5 and TRBJ2-7; D ambiguous. Trimming stripped 4 bases from V and 6 bases from J, with 20 bases between. The length of the CDR3 is 15 residues. Germline CDR1 reads SGHKS; CDR2 reads YYEKEE (reference sequence). The CDR3 here is CASSKDRTLSGEQYF. Written as DNA, the CDR3 is TGTGCCAGCAGCAAGGACCGTACCCTTTCCGGCGAGCAGTACTTC.

Remarks on this clone: Distinct nucleotide sequences in the sample also encode this CDR3. The chain is built from TRBV5-1 and TRBJ2-1; D is ambiguous. The germline V gene has CDR1 SGHRS and CDR2 YFSETQ. V gave up 6 bases and J gave up 0 bases, with 7 bases separating them. There are 13 residues in the CDR3. The CDR3 coding sequence is TGCGCCAGCACAAGGGACTCCTACAATGAGCAGTTCTTC. Translated, it gives CASTRDSYNEQFF. Using reference TRBV5-1 and TRBJ2-1 for the parts outside the CDR3, the full variable domain is KAGVTQTPRYLIKTRGQQVTLSCSPISGHRSVSWYQQTPGQGLQFLFEYFSETQRNKGNFPGRFSGRQFSNSRSEMNVSTLELGDSALYLCASTRDSYNEQFFGPGTRLTVL.

The chain is built from TRBV4-2 and TRBJ1-5; TRBD1 matches at 8 bases. This CDR3 contains 15 residues. CDR1 and CDR2 from the germline V gene are LGHNA and YNFKEQ. V lost 3 bases to trimming and J lost 2 bases; unmatched junction nucleotides: 3. CDR3 amino acids: CASSQTGVGNQPQHF. The DNA for the CDR3 is TGTGCCAGCAGCCAGACAGGGGTTGGCAATCAGCCCCAGCATTTT.

V gene TRBV19 combines with J gene TRBJ2-5; maybe TRBD1 (6 bases). CDR3 length: 12 amino acids. The germline V and J ends were trimmed by 6 bases and 3 bases, with 8 bases remaining between them. Looked up from germline, CDR1 is LNHDA and CDR2 is SQIVND (reference sequence). The CDR3 here is CASSAGEETQYF. The CDR3 DNA sequence: TGTGCCAGTAGCGCAGGGGAAGAGACCCAGTACTTC.